This T cell receptor beta chain was observed in a study of T cell responses to AZD1222 COVID-19 vaccine. Study-wide results and limits: Nearly half of spike-specific TCRs reportedly go after variant regions that carry no mutations. The study sampled repertoires only after the peak T cell response. Baseline serostatus was positive in only six AZD1222 recipients. Among the donors, most were white British and more were female, and clonal diversity was possibly underestimated.

The repertoire was sequenced with immunoSEQ multiplex PCR; TCRdb's copy has only in-frame clones and lacks some. The repertoire holds 110,000 to 150,000 clones, about 93% seen once, with approximately 9% in the top ten. Regarding this clone: Its antigen remains unidentified.

The material sequenced was peripheral blood, taken on day 0 of AZD1222 vaccination. The receptor comes from an adult in good health.

CDR3 DNA sequence: TGTGCCAGCAGCTTCCTCGGGGAGCTATCCGGCTACACCTTC. It encodes CASSFLGELSGYTF. V usage is TRBV7-9 and J usage is TRBJ1-2; D is unclear. V was shortened by 3 bases and J by 8 bases, with 16 bases between the two germline ends. The CDR3 is made up of 14 amino acids. Germline V CDR1 and CDR2: SEHNR, FQNEAQ (reference sequence).